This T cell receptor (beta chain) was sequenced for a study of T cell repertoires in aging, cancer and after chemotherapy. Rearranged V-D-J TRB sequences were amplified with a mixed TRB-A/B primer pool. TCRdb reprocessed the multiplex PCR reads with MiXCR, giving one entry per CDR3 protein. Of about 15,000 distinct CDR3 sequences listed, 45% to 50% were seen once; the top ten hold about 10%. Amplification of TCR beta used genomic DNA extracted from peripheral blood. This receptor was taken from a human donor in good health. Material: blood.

The CDR3 DNA sequence: TGTGCCAGCAGTTTGAATCAGGGGGGCGAGACCCAGTACTTC. Translating gives CASSLNQGGETQYF. V and J are TRBV27 and TRBJ2-5; D perhaps matches TRBD1 (7 bases). The CDR3 covers 14 residues. Germline CDR1 MNHEY, CDR2 SMNVEV (reference sequence). V lost 3 bases and J 5 bases, leaving 13 bases between the germline ends.